This T cell receptor beta chain came from a study of blood T cell repertoires in COVID-19. Study-wide context: COVID-19 samples from acute and convalescent phases originated in the United States, Italy and Spain. From T cells, B-cell-depleted T cells, or PBMCs came the material, which was cDNA or gDNA.

Per the authors' pipeline: Amplification with reference gene primers provided the estimates of nucleated cell counts. Data came from immunoSEQ multiplex PCR; TCRdb stores just in-frame clones and leaves some out. That table gives V, J and clone size, and the DNA gave D and trimming. This table has 160,000 or so clones, approximately 90% appearing once. Germline-derived CDR1 and CDR2 are MNHNY and SVGAGI (reference sequence). V was clipped by 6 bases and J by 2 bases, with 14 bases between them. The length of the CDR3 is 14 residues. This receptor was identified in a woman aged 40 to 50 with acute or convalescent COVID-19. The genes are TRBV6-6 and TRBJ2-7; a possible D gene is TRBD1 (6 bases). Sequencing was carried out using peripheral blood. CDR3 sequence (DNA): TGTGCCAGCAGGGTAAGGCAGGGGCCCTACGAGCAGTACTTC. This translates into CASRVRQGPYEQYF.